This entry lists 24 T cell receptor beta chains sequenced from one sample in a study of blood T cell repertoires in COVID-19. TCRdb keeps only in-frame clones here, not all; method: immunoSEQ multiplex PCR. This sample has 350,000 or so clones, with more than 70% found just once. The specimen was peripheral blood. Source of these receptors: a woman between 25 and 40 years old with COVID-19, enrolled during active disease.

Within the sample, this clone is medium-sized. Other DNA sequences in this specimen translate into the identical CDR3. CDR3 nucleotide sequence: TGTGCCAGCAGTTCCCGAGAATATTCACCCCTCCACTTT. Encoded protein: CASSSREYSPLHF. The chain employs TRBV6-5 and TRBJ1-6; no reliable D call. The V end was cut by 4 bases, the J end by 8 bases, with 9 bases between. The CDR3 runs 13 residues. Germline loops: CDR1 MNHEY, CDR2 SVGAGI.

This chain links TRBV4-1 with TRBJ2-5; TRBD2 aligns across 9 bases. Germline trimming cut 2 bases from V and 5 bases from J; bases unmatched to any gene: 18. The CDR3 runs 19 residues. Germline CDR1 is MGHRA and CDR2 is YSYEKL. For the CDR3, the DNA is TGCGCCAGCAGCCAACCCCCGGCTAGCGGGACCCATGGCAGGGAGACCCAGTACTTC. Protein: CASSQPPASGTHGRETQYF.

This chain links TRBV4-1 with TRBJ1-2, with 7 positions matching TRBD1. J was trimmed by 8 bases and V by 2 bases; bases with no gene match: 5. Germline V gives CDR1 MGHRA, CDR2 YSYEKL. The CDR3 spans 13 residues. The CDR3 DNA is TGCGCCAGCAGCCAAACAGGGGACGGGGGCTACACCTTC. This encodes CASSQTGDGGYTF.

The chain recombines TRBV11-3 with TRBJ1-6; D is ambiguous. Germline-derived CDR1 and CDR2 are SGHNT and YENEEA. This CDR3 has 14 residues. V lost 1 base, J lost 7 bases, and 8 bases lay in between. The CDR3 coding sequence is TGTGCCAGCAGCTTAGGGACGGGGAATTCACCCCTCCACTTT. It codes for CASSLGTGNSPLHF.

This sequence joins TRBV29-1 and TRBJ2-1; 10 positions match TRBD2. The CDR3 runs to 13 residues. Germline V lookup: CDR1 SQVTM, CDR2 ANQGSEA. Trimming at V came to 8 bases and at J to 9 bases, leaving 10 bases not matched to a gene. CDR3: CSFGLAASIEQFF. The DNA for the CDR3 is TGCAGCTTTGGACTAGCGGCTTCAATTGAGCAGTTCTTC.

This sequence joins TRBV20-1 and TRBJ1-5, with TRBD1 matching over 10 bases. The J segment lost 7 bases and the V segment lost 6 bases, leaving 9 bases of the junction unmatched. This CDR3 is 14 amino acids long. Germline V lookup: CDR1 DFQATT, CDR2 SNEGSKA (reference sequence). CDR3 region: CSASRTGGRQPQHF. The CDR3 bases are TGCAGTGCCAGTAGGACAGGGGGAAGGCAGCCCCAGCATTTT.

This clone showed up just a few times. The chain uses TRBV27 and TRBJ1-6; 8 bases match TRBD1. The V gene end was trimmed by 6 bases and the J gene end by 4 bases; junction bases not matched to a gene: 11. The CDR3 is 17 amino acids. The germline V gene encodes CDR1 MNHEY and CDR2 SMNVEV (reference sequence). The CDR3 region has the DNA TGTGCCAGCAGGGATGTCGCCGGGACAGGATATAATTCACCCCTCCACTTT. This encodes CASRDVAGTGYNSPLHF.

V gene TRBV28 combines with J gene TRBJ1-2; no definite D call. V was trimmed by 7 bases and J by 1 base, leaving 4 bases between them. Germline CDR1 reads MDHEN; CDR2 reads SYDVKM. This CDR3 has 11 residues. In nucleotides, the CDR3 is TGTGCCAGCACCCATAACTATGGCTACACCTTC. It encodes CASTHNYGYTF.

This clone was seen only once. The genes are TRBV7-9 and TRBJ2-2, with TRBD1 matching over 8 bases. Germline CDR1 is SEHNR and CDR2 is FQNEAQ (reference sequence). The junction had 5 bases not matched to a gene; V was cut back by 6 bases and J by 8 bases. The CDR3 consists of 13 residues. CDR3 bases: TGTGCCAGCAGTCAGGGGGCAACGGGGGAGCTGTTTTTT. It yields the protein CASSQGATGELFF.

The CDR3, as DNA: TGTGCCAGCAGCCTTGACAGGTCGGACTATGGCTACACCTTC. Translated: CASSLDRSDYGYTF. The chain couples TRBV7-9 to TRBJ1-2; D might be TRBD1 (6 bases). This CDR3 comprises 14 residues. CDR1 is SEHNR, CDR2 FQNEAQ, per germline (reference sequence). The V end was cut by 5 bases, the J end by 3 bases, with 13 bases between. Complete variable domain (other parts from reference TRBV7-9 and TRBJ1-2): DTGVSQNPRHKITKRGQNVTFRCDPISEHNRLYWYRQTLGQGPEFLTYFQNEAQLEKSRLLSDRFSAERPKGSFSTLEIQRTEQGDSAMYLCASSLDRSDYGYTFGSGTRLTVV.

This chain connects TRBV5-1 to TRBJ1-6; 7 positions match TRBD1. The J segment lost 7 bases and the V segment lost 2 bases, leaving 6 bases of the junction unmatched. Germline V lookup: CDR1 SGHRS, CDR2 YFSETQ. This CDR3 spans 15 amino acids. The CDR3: CASSLFGQENSPLHF. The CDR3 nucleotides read TGCGCCAGCAGCTTATTTGGACAGGAGAATTCACCCCTCCACTTT.

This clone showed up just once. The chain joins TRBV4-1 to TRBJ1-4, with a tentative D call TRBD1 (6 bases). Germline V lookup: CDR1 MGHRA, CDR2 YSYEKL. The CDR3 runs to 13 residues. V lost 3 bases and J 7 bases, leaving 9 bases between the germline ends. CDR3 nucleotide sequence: TGCGCCAGCAGCCACAACAGGGTTGAAAAACTGTTTTTT. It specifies CASSHNRVEKLFF.

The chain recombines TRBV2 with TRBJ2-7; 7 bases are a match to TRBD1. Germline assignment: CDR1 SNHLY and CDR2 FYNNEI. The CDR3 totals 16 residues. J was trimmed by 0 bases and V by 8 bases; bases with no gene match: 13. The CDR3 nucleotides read TGTGCCAGCTTACGCGGACAGGACCAAAGCTCCTACGAGCAGTACTTC. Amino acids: CASLRGQDQSSYEQYF.

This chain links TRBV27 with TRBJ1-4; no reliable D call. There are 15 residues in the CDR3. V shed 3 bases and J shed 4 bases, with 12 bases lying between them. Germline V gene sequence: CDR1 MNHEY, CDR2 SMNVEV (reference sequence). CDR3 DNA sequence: TGTGCCAGCAGTTTTGGTGCTGCGCATAATGAAAAACTGTTTTTT. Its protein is CASSFGAAHNEKLFF.

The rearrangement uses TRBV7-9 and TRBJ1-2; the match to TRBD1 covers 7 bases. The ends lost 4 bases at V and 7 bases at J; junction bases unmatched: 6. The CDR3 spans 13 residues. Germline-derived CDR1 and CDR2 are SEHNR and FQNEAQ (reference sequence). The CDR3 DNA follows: TGTGCCAGCAGCTCTTCGGACAGGCTTGGCTACACCTTC. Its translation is CASSSSDRLGYTF.

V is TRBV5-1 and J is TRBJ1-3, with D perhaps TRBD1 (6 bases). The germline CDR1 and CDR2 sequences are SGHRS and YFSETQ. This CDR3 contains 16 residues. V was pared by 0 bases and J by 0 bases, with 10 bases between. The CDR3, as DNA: TGCGCCAGCAGCTTGGCAGGGGCGAGCTCTGGAAACACCATATATTTT. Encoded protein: CASSLAGASSGNTIYF.

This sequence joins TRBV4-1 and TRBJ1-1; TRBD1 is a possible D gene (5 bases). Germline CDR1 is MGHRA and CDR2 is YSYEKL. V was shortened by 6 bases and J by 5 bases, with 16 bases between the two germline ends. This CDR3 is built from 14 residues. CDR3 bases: TGCGCCAGCAGAGGTTGGGGCAGCCAAACTGAAGCTTTCTTT. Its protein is CASRGWGSQTEAFF.

This CDR3 reads CASSFQQGMNTEAFF. In DNA, the CDR3 is TGCGCCAGCAGCTTCCAACAGGGCATGAACACTGAAGCTTTCTTT. The V and J genes are TRBV5-1 and TRBJ1-1; a weak D match, TRBD1 (6 bases). The CDR3 totals 15 residues. Germline assignment: CDR1 SGHRS and CDR2 YFSETQ. Between the trimmed V and J ends, which lost 2 bases and 0 bases, there was a span of 11 bases. Supplemented by reference TRBV5-1 and TRBJ1-1, the full variable domain reads KAGVTQTPRYLIKTRGQQVTLSCSPISGHRSVSWYQQTPGQGLQFLFEYFSETQRNKGNFPGRFSGRQFSNSRSEMNVSTLELGDSALYLCASSFQQGMNTEAFFGQGTRLTVV.

The CDR3 sequence: CASNNRVNEKLFF. CDR3 nucleotides: TGTGCCAGTAATAACAGGGTAAATGAAAAACTGTTTTTT. The chain employs TRBV19 and TRBJ1-4; TRBD1 is a possible D gene (6 bases). V lost 7 bases to trimming and J lost 5 bases, with 11 bases between them. The CDR3 covers 13 residues. The V gene's germline CDR1 is LNHDA and CDR2 SQIVND (reference sequence).

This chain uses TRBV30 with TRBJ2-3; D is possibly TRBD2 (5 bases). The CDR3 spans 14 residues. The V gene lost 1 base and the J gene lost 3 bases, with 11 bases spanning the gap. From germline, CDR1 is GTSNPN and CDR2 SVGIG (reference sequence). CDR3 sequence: CAWSGSRGTDTQYF. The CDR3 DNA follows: TGTGCCTGGAGTGGGTCTAGAGGGACAGATACGCAGTATTTT.

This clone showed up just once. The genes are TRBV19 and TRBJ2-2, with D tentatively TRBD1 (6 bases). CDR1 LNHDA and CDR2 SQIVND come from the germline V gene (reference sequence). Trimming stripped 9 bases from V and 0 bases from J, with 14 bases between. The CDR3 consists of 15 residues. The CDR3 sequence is CASTPGQPNTGELFF. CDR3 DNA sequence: TGTGCCAGCACCCCCGGACAGCCGAACACCGGGGAGCTGTTTTTT.

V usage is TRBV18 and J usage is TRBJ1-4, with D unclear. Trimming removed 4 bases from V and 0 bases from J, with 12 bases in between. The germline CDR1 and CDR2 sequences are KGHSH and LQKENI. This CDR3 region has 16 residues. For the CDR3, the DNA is TGTGCCAGCTCACGCGAGCGCCGAGCAACTAATGAAAAACTGTTTTTT. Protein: CASSRERRATNEKLFF.

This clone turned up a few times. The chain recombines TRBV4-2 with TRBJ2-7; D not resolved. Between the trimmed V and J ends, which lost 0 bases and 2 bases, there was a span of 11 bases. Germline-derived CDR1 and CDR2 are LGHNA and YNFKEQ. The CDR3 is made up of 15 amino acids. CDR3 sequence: CASSQDDIPAYEQYF. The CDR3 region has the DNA TGTGCCAGCAGCCAAGATGACATACCCGCCTACGAGCAGTACTTC.

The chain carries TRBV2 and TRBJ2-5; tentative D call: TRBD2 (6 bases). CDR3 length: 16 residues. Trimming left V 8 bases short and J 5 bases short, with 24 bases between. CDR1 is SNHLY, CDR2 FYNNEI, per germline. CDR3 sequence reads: CASQRRRGPVQETQYF. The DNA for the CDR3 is TGTGCCAGCCAACGGAGGCGGGGACCCGTCCAGGAGACCCAGTACTTC.